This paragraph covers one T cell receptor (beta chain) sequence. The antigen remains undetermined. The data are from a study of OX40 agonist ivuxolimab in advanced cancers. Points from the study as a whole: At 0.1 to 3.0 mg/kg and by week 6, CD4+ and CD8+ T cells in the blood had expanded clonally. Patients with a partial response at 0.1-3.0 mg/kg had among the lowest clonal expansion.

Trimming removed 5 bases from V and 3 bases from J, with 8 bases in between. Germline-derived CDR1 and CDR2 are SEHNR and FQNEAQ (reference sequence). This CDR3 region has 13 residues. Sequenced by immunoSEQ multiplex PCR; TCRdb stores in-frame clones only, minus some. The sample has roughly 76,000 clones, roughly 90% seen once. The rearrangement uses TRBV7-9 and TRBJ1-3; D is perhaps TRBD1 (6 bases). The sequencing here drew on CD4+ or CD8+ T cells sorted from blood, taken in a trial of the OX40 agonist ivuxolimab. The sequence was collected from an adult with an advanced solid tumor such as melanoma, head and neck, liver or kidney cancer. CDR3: CASSPGVGNTIYF. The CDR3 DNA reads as TGTGCCAGCAGCCCAGGGGTTGGAAACACCATATATTTT.